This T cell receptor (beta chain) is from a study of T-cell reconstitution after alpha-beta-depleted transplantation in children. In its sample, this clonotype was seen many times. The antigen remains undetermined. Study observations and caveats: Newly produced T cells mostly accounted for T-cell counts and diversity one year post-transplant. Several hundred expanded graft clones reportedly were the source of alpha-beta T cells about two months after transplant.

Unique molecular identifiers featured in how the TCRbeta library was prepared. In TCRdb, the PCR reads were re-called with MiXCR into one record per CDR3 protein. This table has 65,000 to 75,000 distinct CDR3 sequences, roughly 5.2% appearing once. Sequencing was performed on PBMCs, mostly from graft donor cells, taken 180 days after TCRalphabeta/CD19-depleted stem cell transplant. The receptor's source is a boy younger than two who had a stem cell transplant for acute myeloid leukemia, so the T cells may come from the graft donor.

CDR3 coding DNA: TGTGCCAGCAGGGGACAGGGGAGAGAGACCCAGTACTTC. Its protein is CASRGQGRETQYF. V is TRBV11-3 and J is TRBJ2-5; 10 bases fit TRBD1. Germline V gives CDR1 SGHNT, CDR2 YENEEA. The CDR3 length is 13 residues. V lost 6 bases and J lost 4; bases outside the gene matches: 2.